These T cell receptor beta chains were read from a single sample in a study of T-cell reconstitution after alpha-beta-depleted transplantation in children. Each CDR3 protein gets one entry after TCRdb re-called the PCR reads with MiXCR. The sample has around 580,000 distinct CDR3 sequences; 23% are singletons. The specimen comprised PBMCs, mostly from graft donor cells, sampled 360 days after TCRalphabeta/CD19-depleted stem cell transplant. These receptors were taken from a boy less than two years old who had a stem cell transplant for acute myeloid leukemia, so the T cells may come from the graft donor. Both conserved end residues are part of each CDR3. Each record gives: clone size, J gene, D gene, V gene, CDR3 DNA, CDR3 protein. The D gene is left open where the match is weak. Rows may omit the clone size; those that give it use once, few, many or a size class.

few | TRBJ2-2 | NA | TRBV4-3 | TGCGCCTCCCGGGGTGGGACTAACACCGGGGAGCTGTTTTTT | CASRGGTNTGELFF
NA | TRBJ2-5 | NA | TRBV1 | TGCACCAGCAGCCCCTCCGGGACTAGCGGAGGAGAGACCCAGTACTTC | CTSSPSGTSGGETQYF
few | TRBJ2-1 | NA | TRBV20-1 | TGCAGTGCTCTAGGGGGGGGAACGTGGAATGAGCAGTTCTTC | CSALGGGTWNEQFF
many | TRBJ2-1 | NA | TRBV6-1 | TGTGCCAGCAGCTTAGGGGGGGGTAACAATGAGCAGTTCTTC | CASSLGGGNNEQFF
NA | TRBJ1-6 | NA | TRBV7-2 | TGTGCCAGCAGCTTTACAGGGACCATTAATTCACCCCTCCACTTT | CASSFTGTINSPLHF
NA | TRBJ2-5 | NA | TRBV28 | TGTGCCAGCAGCTTCACTTTACAGGGCTTACAAGAGACCCAGTACTTC | CASSFTLQGLQETQYF
NA | TRBJ1-2 | TRBD1 | TRBV11-2 | TGTGCCAGCAGCCACCGGACAGGGGGCCCCTATGGCTACACCTTC | CASSHRTGGPYGYTF
NA | TRBJ1-5 | NA | TRBV28 | TGTGCCAGCCACAGGACGGATAGCAATCAGCCCCAGCATTTT | CASHRTDSNQPQHF
many | TRBJ1-5 | NA | TRBV20-1 | TGCAGTGCTCGTGACATTCTGGATAGCAATCAGCCCCAGCATTTT | CSARDILDSNQPQHF
NA | TRBJ2-3 | NA | TRBV10-1 | TGCGCCAGCAGTGTGGGCCCGGGACAGACTAGATTTAGAACAGATACGCAGTATTTT | CASSVGPGQTRFRTDTQYF
NA | TRBJ2-1 | TRBD2 | TRBV20-1 | TGCAGTGCCCCCAAGGGAGGGGTCTCCTCCTACAATGAGCAGTTCTTC | CSAPKGGVSSYNEQFF
NA | TRBJ1-1 | NA | TRBV7-9 | TGTGCCAGCAGCTCACAGAGCATGAACACTGAAGCTTTCTTT | CASSSQSMNTEAFF
NA | TRBJ2-7 | TRBD2 | TRBV6-4 | TGTGCCAGCAGGACTAGCGTTAGCTCCTACGAGCAGTACTTC | CASRTSVSSYEQYF
NA | TRBJ1-5 | NA | TRBV4-3 | TGCGCCAGCAGCCAAGACAGGGATCGTCAGCCCCAGCATTTT | CASSQDRDRQPQHF
many | TRBJ2-4 | NA | TRBV29-1 | TGCAGCGTTGAGGACAAAAACATTCAGTACTTC | CSVEDKNIQYF
few | TRBJ2-5 | NA | TRBV5-1 | TGCGCCAGCAGCTTGGTGTTGGAAGAGACCCAGTACTTC | CASSLVLEETQYF
many | TRBJ2-5 | TRBD2 | TRBV7-3 | TGTGCCAGCAGCTTAACCGGACCGGGACTAGCGCAAGAGACCCAGTACTTC | CASSLTGPGLAQETQYF
NA | TRBJ2-6 | NA | TRBV18 | TGTGCCAGCTCACCTAGTCCCTCCTCTGGGGCCAACGTCCTGACTTTC | CASSPSPSSGANVLTF
NA | TRBJ1-4 | NA | TRBV20-1 | TGCAGTGCTAGAGATCAAGGGGGAAGAGGAGAAAAACTGTTTTTT | CSARDQGGRGEKLFF
NA | TRBJ2-7 | TRBD1 | TRBV20-1 | TGCAGTGCTAGAGATCCCGGGACAGGGACCTACGAGCAGTACTTC | CSARDPGTGTYEQYF
many | TRBJ2-2 | NA | TRBV7-8 | TGTGCCAGCAGCTTGTCTAGCTGGGCGAACACCGGGGAGCTGTTTTTT | CASSLSSWANTGELFF
once | TRBJ2-7 | TRBD1 | TRBV19 | TGTGCCAGTAGTGTGGGGACAGAGGGCTACGAGCAGTACTTC | CASSVGTEGYEQYF
many | TRBJ2-2 | NA | TRBV20-1 | TGCAGTGCTAGAATTTGGGACCAACCCGCTACGAACACCGGGGAGCTGTTTTTT | CSARIWDQPATNTGELFF
many | TRBJ2-5 | NA | TRBV5-1 | TGCGCCAGCAGCTTCCCCGGGAAACAAGAGACCCAGTACTTC | CASSFPGKQETQYF
NA | TRBJ1-1 | TRBD1 | TRBV20-1 | TGCAGTGCTAGGGTCAGGGGGCGAAATGGTGAAGCTTTCTTT | CSARVRGRNGEAFF